One sample yielded the 21 T cell receptor beta chains listed below, sequenced in a study of OX40 agonist ivuxolimab in advanced cancers. Profiling relied on immunoSEQ multiplex PCR, and the TCRdb table lists in-frame clones only, not all of them. The sample has roughly 50,000 clones; approximately 80% are singletons. Specimen: CD4+ or CD8+ T cells sorted from blood, collected in a trial of the OX40 agonist ivuxolimab. The receptor source for this set is an adult with an advanced solid tumor such as melanoma, head and neck, liver or kidney cancer.

This chain uses TRBV11-2 with TRBJ2-7; TRBD1 aligns across 10 bases. V dropped 5 bases and J dropped 3; count of bases not matched to a gene: 4. This CDR3 has 14 amino acids. Germline assignment: CDR1 SGHAT and CDR2 FQNNGV. The CDR3 loop reads CASSRGQGGYEQYF. The DNA of the CDR3 is TGTGCCAGCAGCCGCGGACAGGGGGGCTACGAGCAGTACTTC.

V usage is TRBV6-1 and J usage is TRBJ1-5; the match to TRBD1 covers 8 bases. The CDR3 totals 16 residues. Germline CDR1 reads MNHNS; CDR2 reads SASEGT. V trimming: 4 bases; J trimming: 3 bases; junction bases outside the gene matches: 8. The CDR3 sequence: CASSAKGQVINQPQHF. In DNA form, the CDR3 reads TGTGCCAGCAGTGCAAAGGGACAGGTGATCAATCAGCCCCAGCATTTT.

The gene calls are TRBV15 and TRBJ2-5; weak D call: TRBD2 (5 bases). This CDR3 comprises 13 residues. Germline CDR1 LNHNV, CDR2 YYDKDF (reference sequence). Trimming removed 4 bases at V and 7 bases at J, with 13 bases between. The CDR3 DNA reads as TGTGCCACCAGCATCCCCGGAGGTGGGACCCAGTACTTC. Translating it yields CATSIPGGGTQYF.

The table lists this clone with a count of one. This chain links TRBV29-1 with TRBJ2-3; D may be TRBD2 (7 bases). The V gene lost 0 bases and the J gene lost 2 bases, with 15 bases spanning the gap. Germline values: CDR1 SQVTM, CDR2 ANQGSEA. The length of the CDR3 is 16 residues. The CDR3 sequence: CSVEEGGAGPTDTQYF. The CDR3 region has the DNA TGCAGCGTTGAAGAAGGGGGGGCGGGCCCCACAGATACGCAGTATTTT.

The J gene is TRBJ2-7, the V gene TRBV5-1, with a possible D match to TRBD2 (7 bases). The length of the CDR3 is 14 residues. Per the germline V gene, CDR1 is SGHRS and CDR2 is YFSETQ. Trimming removed 5 bases at V and 2 bases at J, with 14 bases between. The CDR3 sequence is CASSWGGDAYEQYF. DNA of the CDR3: TGCGCCAGCAGTTGGGGGGGCGACGCCTACGAGCAGTACTTC.

This rearrangement joins TRBV2 to TRBJ2-7, with D perhaps being TRBD1 or TRBD2 (5 bases each). This CDR3 spans 12 amino acids. Trimming left V 8 bases short and J 7 bases short, with 15 bases between. Germline-derived CDR1 and CDR2 are SNHLY and FYNNEI. The CDR3 nucleotides are TGTGCCAGCCGTTGGGGACCCGGTGAGCAGTACTTC. This codes for CASRWGPGEQYF.

The rearrangement links TRBV19 to TRBJ2-2; TRBD1 agrees at 7 bases. This CDR3 spans 13 amino acids. Germline V gene lookup returns CDR1 LNHDA and CDR2 SQIVND (reference sequence). The V and J ends lost 10 bases and 7 bases, in that order; junction bases with no gene match: 9. CDR3 loop: CATGKGAIGELFF. CDR3 DNA sequence: TGTGCCACCGGCAAGGGGGCCATCGGGGAGCTGTTTTTT.

V gene TRBV5-5 combines with J gene TRBJ2-1, with 13 bases identical to TRBD2. With 5 bases clipped from V and 8 bases from J, the junction kept 10 bases outside the gene matches. This CDR3 region has 16 residues. In germline, CDR1 is SGHKS, CDR2 YYEKEE (reference sequence). The CDR3 nucleotides are TGTGCCAGCAGTCGCGGACTAGCGGGGGACGGGGATGAGCAGTTCTTC. This encodes CASSRGLAGDGDEQFF.

This clone was seen only once. V gene TRBV27 combines with J gene TRBJ1-6; D unclear. The CDR3 runs 15 residues. The V gene lost 3 bases and the J gene lost 4 bases, with 10 bases spanning the gap. Germline-derived CDR1 and CDR2 are MNHEY and SMNVEV (reference sequence). The CDR3 protein is CASSLGKSYNSPLHF. The CDR3, as DNA: TGTGCCAGCAGTTTGGGGAAGTCGTATAATTCACCCCTCCACTTT.

The chain recombines TRBV18 with TRBJ1-2; 10 nucleotides line up with TRBD1. V lost 3 bases, J lost 1 base, and 2 bases stayed unmatched. This CDR3 has 15 residues. In germline, CDR1 is KGHSH, CDR2 LQKENI. CDR3 in amino acids: CASSPGTGVNYGYTF. Here the CDR3 DNA reads TGTGCCAGCTCACCTGGGACAGGGGTTAACTATGGCTACACCTTC.

This clone has a handful of counts. J is TRBJ1-1 and V is TRBV19, with 7 bases that match TRBD1. Germline values: CDR1 LNHDA, CDR2 SQIVND (reference sequence). The CDR3 has 14 amino acids. J gave up 5 bases and V 6 bases, and 9 bases lay outside the gene matches. CDR3 amino acids: CASSPQGRRTEAFF. In nucleotides, the CDR3 is TGTGCCAGTAGCCCACAGGGGAGGAGGACTGAAGCTTTCTTT.

This chain links TRBV25-1 with TRBJ2-1; D may be TRBD2 (6 bases). The CDR3 is made up of 15 amino acids. The ends were cut back, 4 bases at V and 7 bases at J, with 17 bases in the middle. The germline gives CDR1 MGHDK, CDR2 SYGVNS. The CDR3 DNA sequence: TGTGCCAGCAGTGGTCGGGGGATAAAGGAGAATGAGCAGTTCTTC. It encodes CASSGRGIKENEQFF.

V gene TRBV28 combines with J gene TRBJ1-2, with 8 bases aligning to TRBD1. This CDR3 spans 13 amino acids. V was clipped by 6 bases and J by 5 bases; unmatched bases: 5. Germline values: CDR1 MDHEN, CDR2 SYDVKM. The CDR3 DNA reads as TGTGCCAGCAGGACAGGGGACCCATATGGCTACACCTTC. Amino acids: CASRTGDPYGYTF.

This clone came up a few times. J is TRBJ2-5 and V is TRBV11-2; possible D gene TRBD2, 5 bases. Germline CDR1 reads SGHAT; CDR2 reads FQNNGV. V was shortened by 4 bases and J by 3 bases, with 15 bases between the two germline ends. This CDR3 is 15 amino acids long. The CDR3 DNA sequence: TGTGCCAGCAGCTCCAGCCCGCGGCGGGAAGAGACCCAGTACTTC. Amino acids: CASSSSPRREETQYF. The full variable domain, completed using reference TRBV11-2 and TRBJ2-5, is EAGVAQSPRYKIIEKRQSVAFWCNPISGHATLYWYQQILGQGPKLLIQFQNNGVVDDSQLPKDRFSAERLKGVDSTLKIQPAKLEDSAVYLCASSSSPRREETQYFGPGTRLLVL.

V is TRBV7-9 and J is TRBJ2-3; TRBD1 matches 9 bases. Germline-derived CDR1 and CDR2 are SEHNR and FQNEAQ (reference sequence). The CDR3 is made up of 15 amino acids. V shed 0 bases, J shed 5 bases, and the junction held 3 bases outside the gene matches. CDR3 residues: CASSLAGQGLDTQYF. The CDR3, as DNA: TGTGCCAGCAGCTTAGCAGGACAGGGGTTAGATACGCAGTATTTT.

This clone was seen just once. The V and J genes are TRBV7-9 and TRBJ2-7; tentatively, D is TRBD2 (5 bases). Trimming pared 4 bases from V and 6 bases from J, leaving 13 bases between. The CDR3 consists of 13 residues. Germline CDR1 SEHNR, CDR2 FQNEAQ (reference sequence). The CDR3 nucleotides read TGTGCCAGCAGCTCCGCGGCGGCGGGCGAGCAGTACTTC. The encoded protein is CASSSAAAGEQYF. Looking up the rest from reference TRBV7-9 and TRBJ2-7 gives the full variable domain: DTGVSQNPRHKITKRGQNVTFRCDPISEHNRLYWYRQTLGQGPEFLTYFQNEAQLEKSRLLSDRFSAERPKGSFSTLEIQRTEQGDSAMYLCASSSAAAGEQYFGPGTRLTVT.

The V call is TRBV5-6, the J call TRBJ1-4; D gene unclear. Per germline, CDR1 SGHDT and CDR2 YYEEEE. CDR3 length: 14 amino acids. V lost 2 bases to trimming and J lost 3 bases, with 8 bases between them. The CDR3 nucleotides are TGTGCCAGCAGCTTTAGGCGGGCTAATGAAAAACTGTTTTTT. It translates to CASSFRRANEKLFF.

The chain uses TRBV11-2 and TRBJ1-2, with D unclear. CDR3 length equals 13 residues. The V and J ends lost 5 bases and 3 bases respectively, with 10 bases between them. Per germline, CDR1 SGHAT and CDR2 FQNNGV. Here the CDR3 reads CASSPRAHYGYTF. CDR3 in DNA: TGTGCCAGCAGCCCCCGGGCGCACTATGGCTACACCTTC. Full variable domain (outside the CDR3, taken from reference TRBV11-2 and TRBJ1-2): EAGVAQSPRYKIIEKRQSVAFWCNPISGHATLYWYQQILGQGPKLLIQFQNNGVVDDSQLPKDRFSAERLKGVDSTLKIQPAKLEDSAVYLCASSPRAHYGYTFGSGTRLTVV.

This chain connects TRBV11-2 to TRBJ1-2, with 7 bases aligning to TRBD1. Germline loops: CDR1 SGHAT, CDR2 FQNNGV. The CDR3 runs to 16 residues. V was pared by 0 bases and J by 5 bases, with 9 bases of the junction left unmatched. CDR3 bases: TGTGCCAGCAGCTTAGAGAGGGGGCGAGGACCGTATGGCTACACCTTC. As protein: CASSLERGRGPYGYTF.

V usage is TRBV9 and J usage is TRBJ2-7, with D perhaps TRBD1 (6 bases). The CDR3 has 15 amino acids. V was cut by 4 bases and J by 2 bases, with 16 bases left in between. Germline CDR1 and CDR2: SGDLS and YYNGEE. The chain's CDR3 is CASSKAGTRPYEQYF. The CDR3 DNA follows: TGTGCCAGCAGCAAAGCCGGGACAAGACCCTACGAGCAGTACTTC.

This clone was observed once. The chain carries TRBV27 and TRBJ2-5; D gene ambiguous. Deletions cut 5 bases from V and 6 bases from J, with 13 bases between. This CDR3 contains 13 residues. The germline CDR1 and CDR2 sequences are MNHEY and SMNVEV (reference sequence). The CDR3 DNA reads TGTGCCAGCAGTCCGCGACAAGGGAAGACCCAGTACTTC. Encoded protein: CASSPRQGKTQYF.